Shown below are 7 T cell receptor beta chains from a single sample sequenced in a study of blood T cell repertoires in COVID-19. Profiled with immunoSEQ multiplex PCR; TCRdb holds only in-frame clones, not every one. The table lists about 220,000 clones, roughly 90% of them singletons. The sequencing input was PBMCs or T cells enriched from blood (not recorded which). These receptor sequences come from a woman aged 30 to 39 who had recovered from COVID-19.

The V and J genes are TRBV6-5 and TRBJ1-1; perhaps TRBD1 as D (6 bases). This CDR3 contains 13 residues. Germline V lookup: CDR1 MNHEY, CDR2 SVGAGI. Trimming removed 8 bases at V and 1 base at J, with 11 bases between. The CDR3 sequence is CASSRGGNTEAFF. Written as DNA, the CDR3 is TGTGCCAGCTCGAGAGGGGGGAACACTGAAGCTTTCTTT.

This sequence joins TRBV27 and TRBJ1-6, with a possible D match to TRBD1 (5 bases). Trimming shortened V by 8 bases and J by 0 bases, and 14 bases separated the two germline ends. The CDR3 spans 16 residues. The V gene's germline CDR1 is MNHEY and CDR2 SMNVEV (reference sequence). The CDR3 region is CASSPLGGSYNSPLHF. Here the CDR3 DNA reads TGTGCCAGCTCCCCACTCGGGGGCTCCTATAATTCACCCCTCCACTTT.

V and J are TRBV20-1 and TRBJ2-7; D is undetermined. The germline CDR1 and CDR2 sequences are DFQATT and SNEGSKA (reference sequence). The length of the CDR3 is 11 residues. V lost 6 bases to trimming and J lost 7 bases, with 13 bases between them. For the CDR3, the DNA is TGCAGTGCAACCCAACTTGAGGAGCAGTACTTC. Residues: CSATQLEEQYF.

The chain is built from TRBV19 and TRBJ1-2; maybe TRBD1 (6 bases). Trimming removed 2 bases at V and 4 bases at J, with 26 bases between. Germline V gene data show CDR1 as LNHDA and CDR2 as SQIVND (reference sequence). The CDR3 covers 19 residues. CDR3 region: CASSISLTVGAGASYGYTF. For the CDR3, the DNA is TGTGCCAGTAGTATAAGCCTGACCGTGGGGGCAGGGGCCTCCTATGGCTACACCTTC.

The chain has TRBV2 and TRBJ1-1; D possibly corresponds to TRBD1 (5 bases). Germline V lookup: CDR1 SNHLY, CDR2 FYNNEI. Trimming pared 7 bases from V and 11 bases from J, leaving 17 bases between. The CDR3 is 12 amino acids. CDR3 amino acids: CASKVEGVKAFF. CDR3 coding DNA: TGTGCCAGCAAGGTCGAAGGGGTGAAGGCTTTCTTT.

V and J are TRBV11-2 and TRBJ1-1; 9 nucleotides align to TRBD1. CDR1 is SGHAT, CDR2 FQNNGV, per germline. V shed 5 bases, J shed 5 bases, and the junction held 6 bases outside the gene matches. There are 14 residues in the CDR3. The DNA for the CDR3 is TGTGCCAGCAGCCCCCGGACAGGGGAGACTGAAGCTTTCTTT. Translation gives CASSPRTGETEAFF.

V is TRBV5-1 and J is TRBJ2-5; possibly TRBD2 for D (5 bases). The CDR3 is 14 residues long. V lost 0 bases and J 4 bases, leaving 10 bases between the germline ends. Germline assignment: CDR1 SGHRS and CDR2 YFSETQ. Here the CDR3 reads CASSLDAGSETQYF. The CDR3 bases are TGCGCCAGCAGCTTGGATGCGGGCTCAGAGACCCAGTACTTC. The entire variable domain, with the rest obtained from reference TRBV5-1 and TRBJ2-5, is as follows: KAGVTQTPRYLIKTRGQQVTLSCSPISGHRSVSWYQQTPGQGLQFLFEYFSETQRNKGNFPGRFSGRQFSNSRSEMNVSTLELGDSALYLCASSLDAGSETQYFGPGTRLLVL.